This T cell receptor (beta chain) was retrieved from a study of beta chain features in type 1 diabetes. Whole-study findings and limits: Moderate but significant shortening of TCRB CDR3s was recorded in all four CD4+ subsets from Type 1 diabetes patients.

This CDR3 has 13 amino acids. Between the trimmed V and J ends, which lost 4 bases and 4 bases, there was a span of 13 bases. Germline assignment: CDR1 SQVTM and CDR2 ANQGSEA. As every portion of the isolated RNA was reverse transcribed, the sequencing read expressed TCRB transcripts. Clones were read by immunoSEQ multiplex PCR, and TCRdb kept only the in-frame ones, dropping some. The sample carries approximately 150,000 clones, about 13% recorded once. Note on this clone: Its antigen remains unknown.

V and J are TRBV29-1 and TRBJ1-1; tentatively, D is TRBD1 (5 bases). Sequencing was performed on central memory CD4+ T cells from blood. The receptor was derived from a man between 18 and 29 years old with type 1 diabetes. The CDR3 sequence: CSVGQTLTTEAFF. DNA for the CDR3: TGCAGCGTTGGACAGACACTAACCACTGAAGCTTTCTTT. The full variable domain, its missing parts supplied by reference TRBV29-1 and TRBJ1-1, is SAVISQKPSRDICQRGTSLTIQCQVDSQVTMMFWYRQQPGQSLTLIATANQGSEATYESGFVIDKFPISRPNLTFSTLTVSNMSPEDSSIYLCSVGQTLTTEAFFGQGTRLTVV.